Sequencing of this T cell receptor (beta chain) was carried out in a study of blood T cell repertoires in COVID-19. Study background: Sites in the United States, Italy and Spain provided acute and convalescent COVID-19 samples.

Clones were read by immunoSEQ multiplex PCR, and TCRdb kept only the in-frame ones, dropping some. The sample carries 150,000 to 200,000 clones, around 80% recorded once. The Seattle site enrolled patients during active infection and followed them longitudinally. The TCR sequence derives from a woman older than 75 with COVID-19, enrolled during active disease. Source material: peripheral blood.

DNA of the CDR3: TGTGCCAGCAGCTTCCGAGCGGGAATAGCCGGGGAGCTGTTTTTT. Encoded protein: CASSFRAGIAGELFF. This sequence joins TRBV7-2 and TRBJ2-2; 7 bases align to TRBD2. The CDR3 is 15 residues long. Germline CDR1 is SGHTA and CDR2 is FQGNSA. V was clipped by 3 bases and J by 6 bases; unmatched bases: 7.